These T cell receptor beta chains were read from a single sample in a study of Ad26.COV2.S vaccination and SARS-CoV-2 variants. Profiling relied on immunoSEQ multiplex PCR, and the TCRdb table lists in-frame clones only, not all of them. The sample contains around 350,000 clones, 70% to 90% of which appear only once. The sample consisted of peripheral blood, taken in a trial of Ad26.COV2.S vaccine versus placebo. Receptor source: a person aged 18-65 years who received the Ad26.COV2.S COVID-19 vaccine or a placebo. Each CDR3 is given with its conserved first and last residue. Each record gives: clone size, J gene, V gene, D gene, CDR3 protein, CDR3 DNA. A D gene is named only where the DNA matches it firmly. Size tells how often a clone was seen (once, few, many) or the class of an expanded clone, and some rows leave it out.

abundance: -
j_gene: TRBJ2-2
v_gene: TRBV10-2
d_gene: TRBD2
CDR3aa: CASTTRLAGGPVGELFF
CDR3nt: TGCGCCAGCACCACCCGACTAGCGGGGGGGCCGGTCGGGGAGCTGTTTTTT

abundance: -
j_gene: TRBJ2-1
v_gene: TRBV10-3
d_gene: TRBD2
CDR3aa: CAISGGLAGDNEQFF
CDR3nt: TGTGCCATCAGTGGGGGACTAGCGGGAGACAATGAGCAGTTCTTC

abundance: -
j_gene: TRBJ1-1
v_gene: TRBV7-2
d_gene: -
CDR3aa: CASSLDLGRATEAFF
CDR3nt: TGTGCCAGCAGCTTAGATTTGGGGAGAGCCACTGAAGCTTTCTTT

abundance: once
j_gene: TRBJ1-1
v_gene: TRBV6-5
d_gene: -
CDR3aa: CASSYSRLVNTEAFF
CDR3nt: TGTGCCAGCAGTTACTCGCGGCTGGTGAACACTGAAGCTTTCTTT

abundance: once
j_gene: TRBJ2-2
v_gene: TRBV9
d_gene: -
CDR3aa: CASSPWRGTGELFF
CDR3nt: TGTGCCAGCAGCCCCTGGAGGGGGACCGGGGAGCTGTTTTTT

abundance: once
j_gene: TRBJ2-3
v_gene: TRBV12-2
d_gene: -
CDR3aa: CASRHPLESSPRPSTDTQYF
CDR3nt: TGTGCAAGTCGCCACCCCTTGGAATCGTCCCCGCGCCCTAGCACAGATACGCAGTATTTT

abundance: -
j_gene: TRBJ2-7
v_gene: TRBV5-4
d_gene: TRBD2
CDR3aa: CASSLEPSGGSSYEQYF
CDR3nt: TGTGCCAGCAGCTTGGAACCTAGCGGGGGTTCATCCTACGAGCAGTACTTC

abundance: once
j_gene: TRBJ2-3
v_gene: TRBV5-4
d_gene: TRBD2
CDR3aa: CASSSTSGVTDTQYF
CDR3nt: TGTGCCAGCAGCTCCACTAGCGGGGTCACAGATACGCAGTATTTT

abundance: few
j_gene: TRBJ1-4
v_gene: TRBV2
d_gene: TRBD1
CDR3aa: CASSRRGQGLGEKLFF
CDR3nt: TGTGCCAGCAGCCGCAGAGGACAGGGGCTGGGTGAAAAACTGTTTTTT

abundance: -
j_gene: TRBJ2-7
v_gene: TRBV7-2
d_gene: TRBD2
CDR3aa: CASSLLAGGKYEQYF
CDR3nt: TGTGCCAGCAGCCTACTAGCGGGGGGGAAGTACGAGCAGTACTTC

abundance: -
j_gene: TRBJ2-1
v_gene: TRBV9
d_gene: -
CDR3aa: CASSVVGYNEQFF
CDR3nt: TGTGCCAGCAGCGTAGTAGGGTACAATGAGCAGTTCTTC

abundance: once
j_gene: TRBJ1-3
v_gene: TRBV30
d_gene: -
CDR3aa: CAWSEAGNTIYF
CDR3nt: TGTGCCTGGAGTGAGGCCGGAAACACCATATATTTT

abundance: once
j_gene: TRBJ1-5
v_gene: TRBV15
d_gene: -
CDR3aa: CATSRESREPQHF
CDR3nt: TGTGCCACCAGCAGAGAGTCAAGGGAGCCCCAGCATTTT

abundance: -
j_gene: TRBJ2-7
v_gene: TRBV18
d_gene: -
CDR3aa: CASSLDSYYEQYF
CDR3nt: TGTGCCAGCTCACTGGACAGTTACTACGAGCAGTACTTC

abundance: -
j_gene: TRBJ2-1
v_gene: TRBV5-4
d_gene: TRBD2
CDR3aa: CASSWGSGGGSSYNEQFF
CDR3nt: TGTGCCAGCAGCTGGGGGTCCGGCGGGGGAAGCTCCTACAATGAGCAGTTCTTC

abundance: once
j_gene: TRBJ2-3
v_gene: TRBV29-1
d_gene: -
CDR3aa: CSASDTGSPTEADTQYF
CDR3nt: TGCAGCGCCTCCGACACCGGGTCACCAACGGAGGCAGATACGCAGTATTTT

abundance: -
j_gene: TRBJ1-2
v_gene: TRBV5-6
d_gene: -
CDR3aa: CASSRTAAYGYTF
CDR3nt: TGTGCCAGCAGCCGGACCGCTGCATATGGCTACACCTTC

abundance: -
j_gene: TRBJ1-2
v_gene: TRBV27
d_gene: TRBD1
CDR3aa: CASSFTGAFSGYTF
CDR3nt: TGTGCCAGCAGTTTTACAGGGGCCTTCTCTGGCTACACCTTC